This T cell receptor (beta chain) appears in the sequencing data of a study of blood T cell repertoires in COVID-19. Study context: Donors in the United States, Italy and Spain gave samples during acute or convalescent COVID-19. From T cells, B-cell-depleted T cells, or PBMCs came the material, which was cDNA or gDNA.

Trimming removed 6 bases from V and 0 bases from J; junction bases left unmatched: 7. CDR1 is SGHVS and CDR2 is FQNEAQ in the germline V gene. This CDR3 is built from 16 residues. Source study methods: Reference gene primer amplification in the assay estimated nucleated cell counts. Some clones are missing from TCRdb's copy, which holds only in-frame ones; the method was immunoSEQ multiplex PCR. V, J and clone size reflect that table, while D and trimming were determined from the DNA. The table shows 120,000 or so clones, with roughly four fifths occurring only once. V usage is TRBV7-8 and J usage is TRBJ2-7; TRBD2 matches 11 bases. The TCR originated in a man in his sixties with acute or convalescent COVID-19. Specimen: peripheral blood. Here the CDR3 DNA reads TGTGCCAGCAGACCAGTAGCGGGGGGGTTCTCCTACGAGCAGTACTTC. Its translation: CASRPVAGGFSYEQYF.